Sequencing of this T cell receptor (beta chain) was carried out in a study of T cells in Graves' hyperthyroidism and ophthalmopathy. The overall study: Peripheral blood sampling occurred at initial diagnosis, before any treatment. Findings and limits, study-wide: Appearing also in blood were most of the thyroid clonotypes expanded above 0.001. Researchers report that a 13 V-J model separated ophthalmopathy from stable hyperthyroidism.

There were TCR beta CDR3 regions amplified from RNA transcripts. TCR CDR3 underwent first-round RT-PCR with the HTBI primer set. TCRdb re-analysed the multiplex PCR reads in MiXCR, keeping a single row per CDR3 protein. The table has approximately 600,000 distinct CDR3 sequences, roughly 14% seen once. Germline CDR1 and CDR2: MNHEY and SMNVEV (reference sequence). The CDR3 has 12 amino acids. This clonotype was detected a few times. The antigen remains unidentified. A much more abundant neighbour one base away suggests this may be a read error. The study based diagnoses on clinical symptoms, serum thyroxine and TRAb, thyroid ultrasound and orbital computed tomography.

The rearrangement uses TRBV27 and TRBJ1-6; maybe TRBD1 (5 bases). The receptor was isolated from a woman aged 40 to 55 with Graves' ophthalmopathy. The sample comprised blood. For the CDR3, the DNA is TGTGCCAGCAGGGCCCAGGGATCACCCCCCCACTTT. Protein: CASRAQGSPPHF.